This T cell receptor beta chain was observed in a study of neoadjuvant anti-PD-1 for oral cavity cancer. Turning to the study itself: Most patients had three to four biweekly doses of 3 mg/kg nivolumab before resection. Patients without progression got a fourth dose around day 43.

Germline V gives CDR1 MNHNY, CDR2 SVGAGI (reference sequence). V was shortened by 0 bases and J by 4 bases, with 12 bases between the two germline ends. CDR3 length equals 16 residues. Comment on this clone: The antigen is undetermined.

Documented time point: after neoadjuvant nivolumab, at surgical resection. Study-wide results and limits: Higher pretreatment blood Treg/Th17 ratios correlated with higher pretreatment blood and lower post-treatment tumor TCRbeta clonality. PBMC Gini-index clonality exceeded responders' in non-responders post-nivolumab.

Profiling relied on immunoSEQ multiplex PCR, and the TCRdb table lists in-frame clones only, not all of them. The table shows tens of thousands of clones, with about 88% occurring only once. The source was PBMCs, collected after nivolumab (anti-PD-1) treatment. The rearrangement joins TRBV6-6 to TRBJ2-2, with D perhaps matching TRBD2 (5 bases). This TCR derives from a person aged 35-79 years with oral cavity squamous cell carcinoma. CDR3 residues: CASSYSRLRGTGELFF. The CDR3 nucleotides are TGTGCCAGCAGTTACTCGCGACTTCGGGGCACCGGGGAGCTGTTTTTT.